The source of this T cell receptor (beta chain) is a study of metastatic and nonmetastatic thyroid tumors (dated by TCRdb to about 2020). Study-wide context: Repertoires from peripheral blood and from tumor or nodule tissue samples of malignant and benign thyroid patients were compared.

Results the study describes overall, beyond this receptor: In both blood and tumor samples, TCR beta diversity was reported to be significantly higher in malignant tumors than in benign nodules.

With respect to this clone: Its antigen target is currently unknown. Base qualities were left out, and no much larger clone turns up one base away.

No patient had received any treatment before thyroid surgery. Using T-cell receptor beta sequencing, the researchers looked back retrospectively at clinical samples from patients, gathered between about 2011 and 2019. Receptor amplification or capture employed PCR. The sequencing machine was an Illumina HiSeq 4000. High-throughput sequencing was used to profile the TCR beta-chain CDR3 region of every patient. Regarding the original processing steps: Drawing on CDR3 differences between clinicopathological groups, the researchers built a classifier meant to tell apart patients with distant-metastatic papillary thyroid cancer. The Shannon index was used to measure repertoire diversity, and the Morisita-Horn index was used to measure how similar tumor and blood repertoires were. The public sequencing data were trimmed at Q25 with fastp and processed into clonotypes with MiXCR by TCRdb, which kept only in-frame beta chains. The V and J calls follow TCRdb's processing rather than the paper's. The sample table records some 21,000 clones; approximately 15% of these occur just once. Jointly, the top ten make up under 20% of the sample.

The CDR3 covers 12 residues, taking in both the cysteine and the phenylalanine. Only the CDR3 DNA is retained, 36 bases long and in frame from the first base. A distance of 9 bases separates the germline ends of V and J, which lose 2 bases and 10 bases respectively. CDR1 SGHDN and CDR2 FVKESK are derived from the germline V gene. The sequencing input was blood. The V and J segments used are TRBV14 and TRBJ2-1; the D gene remains uncertain. The TCR originated in a female donor with papillary thyroid cancer or a benign thyroid nodule (not recorded which). Some clones in this sample may be carry-over from other donors' samples. The DNA reads as follows: TGTGCCAGCAGCCAAAATAGGGTGGAGCAGTTCTTC. Translated, it reads CASSQNRVEQFF.